The source of this T cell receptor beta chain is a study of CD8 T cells in ankylosing spondylitis (dated by TCRdb to 2016 to 2017). General notes on the study: T cell receptor beta repertoires were profiled in healthy donors and ankylosing spondylitis patients so that disease-linked TCR variants could be found. In total, the full study cohort was made up of some 100 healthy donors and about two dozen ankylosing spondylitis patients. Samples of peripheral blood were taken, and for ankylosing spondylitis patients, synovial fluid was collected as well.

The investigation overall reported the following: Some motif variants had previously been reported in the synovial fluid and blood of reactive arthritis patients, which suggests shared mechanisms of disease initiation. A TCR beta motif made up of several highly homologous amino acid variants appeared to be characteristic of blood from ankylosing spondylitis patients. The disease-linked clones were reported to be significantly enriched in matched synovial fluid samples from ankylosing spondylitis patients. A CD8+ phenotype was shown by the disease-linked clones, which were found at relatively low frequencies in peripheral blood.

Instrument on record: Illumina HiSeq 2500. Quantitative 5'-RACE with molecular barcodes was used to prepare TCR beta libraries. Under the source paper's analysis protocol: A new computational method based on a probabilistic model of VDJ rearrangement was used to identify disease-linked TCR variants. TCRdb trimmed public reads at Q25 via fastp, called clones via MiXCR and kept in-frame beta chains. Identical CDR3 protein sequences are pooled into one entry, listed with their most common genes and DNA. The V and J calls follow TCRdb's processing rather than the paper's. Within this sample are over 600,000 distinct CDR3 sequences, with roughly 19% of them counted one time only. The top ten constitute 15% to 20% of the sample. A note on this clonotype: Which antigen it targets is not known. Base qualities are missing; no much larger clone stands one base away.

Via the germline V gene, CDR1 is SGHRS and CDR2 YFSETQ. The CDR3 holds 16 amino acids from the cysteine to the phenylalanine. Only the CDR3 portion is preserved as DNA: 48 bases, with reading frame beginning at the first base. Unmatched junction bases come to 6, with V trimmed by 4 bases and J by 2 bases. Specimen: blood, either unsorted or a sorted T cell fraction (not recorded which). This receptor was taken from a male donor with ankylosing spondylitis. The chain couples TRBV5-1 to TRBJ2-2, with 9 bases in between that match TRBD1. Read as DNA, the sequence is TGCGCCAGCAGCGACGGGACAGGGACAAACACCGGGGAGCTGTTTTTT. This encodes CASSDGTGTNTGELFF.